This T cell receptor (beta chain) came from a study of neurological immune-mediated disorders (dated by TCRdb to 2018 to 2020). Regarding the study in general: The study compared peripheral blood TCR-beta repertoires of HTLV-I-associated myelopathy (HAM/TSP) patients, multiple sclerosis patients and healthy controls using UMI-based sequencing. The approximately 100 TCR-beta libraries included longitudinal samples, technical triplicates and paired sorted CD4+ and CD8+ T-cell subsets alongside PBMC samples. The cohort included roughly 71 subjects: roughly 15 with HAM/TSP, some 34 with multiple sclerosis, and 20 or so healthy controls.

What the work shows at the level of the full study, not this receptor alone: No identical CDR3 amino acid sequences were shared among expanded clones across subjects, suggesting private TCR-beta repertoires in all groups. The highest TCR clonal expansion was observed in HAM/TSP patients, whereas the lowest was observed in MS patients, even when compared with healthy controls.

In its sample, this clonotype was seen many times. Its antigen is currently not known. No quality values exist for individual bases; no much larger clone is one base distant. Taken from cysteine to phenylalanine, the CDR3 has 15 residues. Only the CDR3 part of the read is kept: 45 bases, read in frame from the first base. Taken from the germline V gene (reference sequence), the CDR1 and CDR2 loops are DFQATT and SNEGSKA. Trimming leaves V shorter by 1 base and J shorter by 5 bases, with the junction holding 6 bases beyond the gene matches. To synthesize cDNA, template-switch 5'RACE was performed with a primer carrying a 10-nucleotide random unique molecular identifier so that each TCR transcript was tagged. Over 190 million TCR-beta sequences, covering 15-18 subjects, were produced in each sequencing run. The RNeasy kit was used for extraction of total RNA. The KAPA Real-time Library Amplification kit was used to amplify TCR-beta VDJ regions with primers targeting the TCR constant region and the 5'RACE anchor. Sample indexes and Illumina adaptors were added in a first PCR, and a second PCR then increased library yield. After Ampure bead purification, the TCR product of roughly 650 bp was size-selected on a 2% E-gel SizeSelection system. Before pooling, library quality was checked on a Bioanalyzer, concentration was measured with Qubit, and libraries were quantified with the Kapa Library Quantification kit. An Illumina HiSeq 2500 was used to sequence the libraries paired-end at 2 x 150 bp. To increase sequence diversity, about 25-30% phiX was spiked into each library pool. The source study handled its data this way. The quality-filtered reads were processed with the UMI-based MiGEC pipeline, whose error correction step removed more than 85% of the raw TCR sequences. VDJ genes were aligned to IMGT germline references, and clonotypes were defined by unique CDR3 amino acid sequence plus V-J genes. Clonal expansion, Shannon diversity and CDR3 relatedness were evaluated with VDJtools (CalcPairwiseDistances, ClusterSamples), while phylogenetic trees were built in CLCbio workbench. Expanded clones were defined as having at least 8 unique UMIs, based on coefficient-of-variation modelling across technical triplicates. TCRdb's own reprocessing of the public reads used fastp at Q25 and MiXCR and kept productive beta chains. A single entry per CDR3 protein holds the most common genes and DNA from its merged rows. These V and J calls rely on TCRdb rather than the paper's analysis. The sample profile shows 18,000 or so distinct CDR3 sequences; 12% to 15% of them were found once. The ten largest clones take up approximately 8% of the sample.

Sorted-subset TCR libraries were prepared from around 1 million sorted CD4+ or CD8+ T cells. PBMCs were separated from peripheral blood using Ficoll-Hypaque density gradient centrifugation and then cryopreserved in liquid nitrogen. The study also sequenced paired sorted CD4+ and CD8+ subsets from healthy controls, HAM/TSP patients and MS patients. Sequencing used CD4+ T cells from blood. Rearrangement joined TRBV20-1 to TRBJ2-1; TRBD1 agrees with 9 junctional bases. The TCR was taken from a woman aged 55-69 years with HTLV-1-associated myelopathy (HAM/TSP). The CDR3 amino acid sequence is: CSARGTGGLDNEQFF. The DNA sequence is TGCAGTGCTAGAGGAACAGGGGGCCTCGACAATGAGCAGTTCTTC.